This T cell receptor beta chain was obtained from a study of molecular identifiers for immune sequencing clone quantification. Libraries used about 18,000 to 1,000,000 sorted naive CD8 T cells and 10%, 30% or 50% RNA input. MiXCR, applied by TCRdb to the PCR reads, yields one record per CDR3 protein. The sample records over 550,000 distinct CDR3 sequences, about 25% being singletons. Regarding the study as a whole: Over 98% of effector molecules, yet under 1% of naive-cell molecules, were held by clones above 20 RNA copies.

This clonotype was observed many times. Its specificity is unknown. The material sequenced was naive CD8+ T cells from blood, with Jurkat cell RNA spiked in. As for subset: FACS-sorted CD8+CD4-CCR7+CD45RA+ naive T cells. The receptor was derived from a human donor in good health. Some libraries in this study had Jurkat cell RNA spiked in.

CDR3 sequence reads: CASSLVSPNDIQYF. For the CDR3, the DNA is TGTGCCAGCAGTTTAGTTTCCCCAAACGACATTCAGTACTTC. This chain uses TRBV12-3 or TRBV12-4 with TRBJ2-4; D is uncertain. Trimming pared 1 base from V and 8 bases from J, leaving 12 bases between. There are 14 residues in the CDR3.